The next 12 T cell receptor beta chains were all read from a single sample in a study of blood T cells in healthy people across ages (dated by TCRdb to the mid-2010s). Libraries were built with 5' RACE. A second PCR of roughly 7 to 12 cycles was run with a J-beta primer mix and a sample-barcoded 5' primer. TCRdb reprocessing: public reads trimmed at Q25 with fastp, clones called with MiXCR, in-frame beta chains kept. Rows merge per CDR3 protein into single entries with the most common DNA and genes. The sample has fewer than 2,000,000 distinct CDR3 sequences on record, 39% of them singletons. 23% of the sample is taken by the ten largest. Specimen: blood. These receptors were taken from a human donor in good health.

The chain links TRBV6-6 to TRBJ2-5; no reliable D call. Per germline, CDR1 MNHNY and CDR2 SVGAGI (reference sequence). V lost 7 bases and J 5 bases, leaving 14 bases between the germline ends. The CDR3 is 13 amino acids. The CDR3 sequence: CASTNPLSETQYF. CDR3 DNA: TGTGCCAGCACCAACCCCCTCTCGGAGACCCAGTACTTC.

This sequence joins TRBV28 and TRBJ2-6; D may be TRBD2 (6 bases). The ends were cut back, 3 bases at V and 0 bases at J, with 9 bases in the middle. Looked up from germline, CDR1 is MDHEN and CDR2 is SYDVKM. The CDR3 contains 16 residues. CDR3 amino acids: CASSFAGISGANVLTF. The CDR3 region has the DNA TGTGCCAGCAGTTTCGCGGGGATCTCTGGGGCCAACGTCCTGACTTTC.

V usage is TRBV4-2 and J usage is TRBJ2-1; the match to TRBD2 covers 8 bases. Germline trimming cut 0 bases from V and 6 bases from J; bases unmatched to any gene: 13. The CDR3 contains 18 residues. Germline V gives CDR1 LGHNA, CDR2 YNFKEQ. Written as DNA, the CDR3 is TGTGCCAGCAGCCAAGATGAGGGAGCGAGCGGGGGCCCCAATGAGCAGTTCTTC. Encoded protein: CASSQDEGASGGPNEQFF.

Of note for this clonotype: The junction and the germline gene differ at one end; a read error may be behind it. V usage is TRBV6-1 and J usage is TRBJ2-3; unclear D gene. This CDR3 region has 13 residues. Germline-derived CDR1 and CDR2 are MNHNS and SASEGT. In DNA form, the CDR3 reads TGTGCCAGCATCGGATCCGGCACAGATACGCGGTATTTT. This sequence encodes CASIGSGTDTRYF.

The rearrangement joins TRBV7-2 to TRBJ2-1; TRBD2 agrees at 14 bases. V gave up 1 base and J gave up 8 bases; unmatched junction bases: 13. This CDR3 region has 19 residues. CDR1 is SGHTA, CDR2 FQGNSA, per germline. The DNA for the CDR3 is TGTGCCAGCAGCTTAGGCGGGACTAGCGGGGGATACGGTCTACATGAGCAGTTCTTC. Translated: CASSLGGTSGGYGLHEQFF.

The chain recombines TRBV5-1 with TRBJ2-6; D uncertain. The CDR3 consists of 16 residues. The V end lost 2 bases, the J end lost 1 base, and 10 bases lay between the germline ends. Germline values: CDR1 SGHRS, CDR2 YFSETQ. CDR3 bases: TGCGCCAGCAGCTTAGGAATTTCGTCTGGGGCCAACGTCCTGACTTTC. This codes for CASSLGISSGANVLTF.

This clonotype was counted between two and nine times. V is TRBV19 and J is TRBJ2-3; weak D call: TRBD1 (6 bases). The germline V gene encodes CDR1 LNHDA and CDR2 SQIVND (reference sequence). The CDR3 spans 14 residues. V lost 5 bases, J lost 7 bases, and 16 bases lay in between. This CDR3 is CASSPQMTGHTQYF. The CDR3 DNA reads TGTGCCAGTAGTCCACAAATGACAGGACATACGCAGTATTTT.

V usage is TRBV2 and J usage is TRBJ2-7; TRBD1 matches at 8 bases. Germline values: CDR1 SNHLY, CDR2 FYNNEI. The length of the CDR3 is 17 residues. J was trimmed by 1 base and V by 0 bases; bases with no gene match: 8. The CDR3 DNA reads TGTGCCAGCAGTGAAGCGATTTCCGGACAGGGTTCCTACGAGCAGTACTTC. Translating it yields CASSEAISGQGSYEQYF.

The DNA for the CDR3 is TGTGCCAGCAGTTTAGTACTAGCGGGCCCTCTGGGGTACAATGAGCAGTTCTTC. It yields the protein CASSLVLAGPLGYNEQFF. The chain combines TRBV27 with TRBJ2-1, with 9 bases matching TRBD2. This CDR3 has 18 residues. Germline CDR1 MNHEY, CDR2 SMNVEV (reference sequence). Trimming at V came to 2 bases and at J to 4 bases, leaving 12 bases not matched to a gene.

A single count supports this clonotype. The J gene is TRBJ2-1, the V gene TRBV20-1; 14 bases map to TRBD2. The CDR3 is made up of 15 amino acids. Germline CDR1 reads DFQATT; CDR2 reads SNEGSKA (reference sequence). V shed 0 bases and J 9 bases; nucleotides not matched to a gene: 4. DNA for the CDR3: TGCAGTGCTAGAGATCCGACTAGCGGGGGGGTTGAGCAGTTCTTC. It encodes CSARDPTSGGVEQFF.

The chain is built from TRBV7-9 and TRBJ2-1, with 7 bases fitting TRBD2. There are 16 residues in the CDR3. V was pared by 1 base and J by 10 bases, with 13 bases of the junction left unmatched. Germline V lookup: CDR1 SEHNR, CDR2 FQNEAQ (reference sequence). For the CDR3, the DNA is TGTGCCAGCAGCTTAGAGATCGGCGGCGGGAGAGGCGAGCAGTTCTTC. It codes for CASSLEIGGGRGEQFF. The full variable domain, its missing parts supplied by reference TRBV7-9 and TRBJ2-1, is DTGVSQNPRHKITKRGQNVTFRCDPISEHNRLYWYRQTLGQGPEFLTYFQNEAQLEKSRLLSDRFSAERPKGSFSTLEIQRTEQGDSAMYLCASSLEIGGGRGEQFFGPGTRLTVL.

This clonotype has only a few counts. This chain connects TRBV6-2 or TRBV6-3 to TRBJ2-1, with D possibly being TRBD1 or TRBD2 (5 bases each). This CDR3 is built from 13 residues. With 8 bases removed from V and 7 bases from J, the gap between germline ends came to 15 bases. CDR1 and CDR2 (germline): MNHEY, SVGEGT. DNA for the CDR3: TGTGCCAGCTTGGAGTTCGAGGGGAATGAGCAGTTCTTC. This encodes CASLEFEGNEQFF.